The T cell receptor (beta chain) under discussion was sequenced for a study of cytomegalovirus exposure and HLA in healthy donors. Across the whole study: Unique TCRs numbering roughly 85 million, obtained from HLA-typed donors, made up an early data release. General study findings and limits: In most subjects, TCR beta sequences reportedly gave accurate predictions of HLA-A and HLA-B alleles. In a later analysis, TCR beta V- and J-gene trimming was associated with a missense DCLRE1C variant.

The CDR3 length is 16 residues. CDR1 and CDR2 (germline): GTSNPN, SVGIG (reference sequence). V was pared by 0 bases and J by 2 bases, with 6 bases of the junction left unmatched. Comment on this clone: What it binds is not known.

The PCR had 60 Vbeta and 13 Jbeta primers. Profiling relied on immunoSEQ multiplex PCR, and the TCRdb table lists in-frame clones only, not all of them. This sample has about 140,000 clones, with approximately 83% found just once. Sequencing was carried out using PBMCs. The V and J genes are TRBV30 and TRBJ1-3; 8 nucleotides line up with TRBD1. This clonotype originated in a man between 40 and 49 years old in good health and CMV-seronegative. As DNA, the CDR3 is TGTGCCTGGAGTGTCTCCTGGACAGGGACTGGAAACACCATATATTTT. This codes for CAWSVSWTGTGNTIYF. Full variable domain (missing parts from reference TRBV30 and TRBJ1-3): SQTIHQWPATLVQPVGSPLSLECTVEGTSNPNLYWYRQAAGRGLQLLFYSVGIGQISSEVPQNLSASRPQDRQFILSSKKLLLSDSGFYLCAWSVSWTGTGNTIYFGEGSWLTVV.